A few counts support the clone carrying this TCR beta chain. The antigen is undetermined. This sample is part of a study of OX40 agonist ivuxolimab in advanced cancers. On the study more broadly: Having had anti-PD-1, anti-PD-L1 or anti-CTLA-4 therapy before was allowed, and 40% to 45% had some. General observations from the study: In CD8+ T cells, expanded clones were on average more numerous than in CD4+.

Trimming cost V 4 bases and J 7 bases, with 13 bases left between them. Germline V CDR1 and CDR2: LNHDA, SQIVND (reference sequence). The CDR3 has 14 residues. Data came from immunoSEQ multiplex PCR; TCRdb stores just in-frame clones and leaves some out. The sample records 60,000 to 85,000 clones, 88% being singletons. Drawing of blood for sampling happened at baseline, at cycle 4 day 1, and at cycle 7 day 1. The chain employs TRBV19 and TRBJ1-4; no clear D gene. This TCR was recovered from an adult with an advanced solid tumor such as melanoma, head and neck, liver or kidney cancer. The sequencing here drew on CD4+ or CD8+ T cells sorted from blood, taken in a trial of the OX40 agonist ivuxolimab. In DNA form, the CDR3 reads TGTGCCAGTAGTACCCGCGGCGGGGTTGAAAAACTGTTTTTT. This sequence encodes CASSTRGGVEKLFF.